This TCR beta chain was observed in a study of T-cell memory formation after mild COVID-19. Constant-segment primers were used for 5'RACE, and the resulting TCR alpha and TCR beta cDNA libraries carried sample barcodes and UMIs. TCRdb independently ran MiXCR on the 5' RACE reads; one entry per CDR3 protein. Among roughly 480,000 distinct CDR3 sequences listed, approximately 23% were seen once. Study-wide points: A subset of responding clones appeared in pre-infection memory, suggesting cross-reactive memory joined.

This clonotype has a handful of counts. The target antigen is unknown. V lost 6 bases and J lost 6; bases outside the gene matches: 11. The CDR3 is 15 amino acids. The specimen was PBMCs or a T cell subset sorted from them (not recorded which). The receptor was derived from an adult woman who had mild COVID-19 (a few samples of this study predate the infection). Cell type and time point are not known. The chain has TRBV12-3 or TRBV12-4 and TRBJ2-1, with 7 positions matching TRBD2. The CDR3 reads CASSNREALPNEQFF. The CDR3 DNA follows: TGTGCCAGCAGCAACCGGGAGGCCCTACCCAATGAGCAGTTCTTC.